The clone carrying this T cell receptor beta chain was detected a few times. V was pared by 3 bases and J by 7 bases, with 11 bases of the junction left unmatched. The CDR3 spans 15 residues. The V gene's germline CDR1 is SQVTM and CDR2 ANQGSEA. The data were obtained in a study of T-cell reconstitution after alpha-beta-depleted transplantation in children. Library preparation (for TCRbeta) was performed with unique molecular identifiers. TCRdb analysed the PCR reads with MiXCR anew, one entry per CDR3 protein. This table holds over 300,000 distinct CDR3 sequences, around 10% found once. The chain combines TRBV29-1 with TRBJ2-1; 8 bases align to TRBD2. This receptor was identified in a human donor who donated a stem cell graft to a child with acute lymphoblastic leukemia. The sample consisted of PBMCs from the stem cell graft donor, taken from the stem cell graft. CDR3 DNA: TGCAGCGTTGACCGTAGGCGGGAGGTCGTTAATGAGCAGTTCTTC. Protein sequence: CSVDRRREVVNEQFF.